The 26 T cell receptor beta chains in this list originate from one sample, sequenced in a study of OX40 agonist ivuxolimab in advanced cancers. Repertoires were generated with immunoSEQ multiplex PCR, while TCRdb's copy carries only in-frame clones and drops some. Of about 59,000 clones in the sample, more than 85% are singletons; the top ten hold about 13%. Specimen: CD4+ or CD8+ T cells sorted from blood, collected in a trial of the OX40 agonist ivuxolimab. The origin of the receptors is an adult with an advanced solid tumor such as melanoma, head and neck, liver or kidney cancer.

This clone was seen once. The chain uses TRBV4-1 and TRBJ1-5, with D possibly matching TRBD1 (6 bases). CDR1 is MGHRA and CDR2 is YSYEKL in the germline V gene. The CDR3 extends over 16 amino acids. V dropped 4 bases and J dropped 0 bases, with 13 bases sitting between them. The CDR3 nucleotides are TGCGCCAGCAGCCTCGGACAGACTTTTAGCAATCAGCCCCAGCATTTT. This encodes CASSLGQTFSNQPQHF.

DNA for the CDR3: TGTGCCAGCAGTCAGGACACCTATGGCTACACCTTC. Protein product: CASSQDTYGYTF. This sequence joins TRBV2 and TRBJ1-2; a possible D gene is TRBD1 (5 bases). V was cut by 5 bases and J by 4 bases, with 8 bases left in between. The CDR3 runs to 12 residues. The V gene's germline CDR1 is SNHLY and CDR2 FYNNEI.

The DNA for the CDR3 is TGTGCCAGCAGTTACTCGAGGGGTGGTGAAGCTTTCTTT. Amino acids: CASSYSRGGEAFF. The V and J genes are TRBV6-5 and TRBJ1-1; D is perhaps TRBD1 (5 bases). The germline V and J ends were trimmed by 0 bases and 7 bases, with 9 bases remaining between them. This CDR3 region has 13 residues. Germline V gene lookup returns CDR1 MNHEY and CDR2 SVGAGI.

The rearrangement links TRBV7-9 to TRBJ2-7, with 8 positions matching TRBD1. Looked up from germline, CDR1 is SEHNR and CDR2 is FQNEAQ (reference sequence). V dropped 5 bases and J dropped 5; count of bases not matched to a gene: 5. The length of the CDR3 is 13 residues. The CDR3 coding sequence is TGTGCCAGCAGCCAAGAACAGGGGGACGAGCAGTACTTC. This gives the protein CASSQEQGDEQYF. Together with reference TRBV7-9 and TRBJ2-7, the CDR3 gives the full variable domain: DTGVSQNPRHKITKRGQNVTFRCDPISEHNRLYWYRQTLGQGPEFLTYFQNEAQLEKSRLLSDRFSAERPKGSFSTLEIQRTEQGDSAMYLCASSQEQGDEQYFGPGTRLTVT.

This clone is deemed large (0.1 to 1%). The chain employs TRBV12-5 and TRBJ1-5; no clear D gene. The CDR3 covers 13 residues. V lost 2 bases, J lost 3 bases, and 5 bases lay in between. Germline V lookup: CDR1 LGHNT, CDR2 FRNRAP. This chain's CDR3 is CASGLSINQPQHF. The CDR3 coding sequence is TGTGCTAGTGGTTTGTCAATCAATCAGCCCCAGCATTTT. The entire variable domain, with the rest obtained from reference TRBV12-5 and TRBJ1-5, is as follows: DARVTQTPRHKVTEMGQEVTMRCQPILGHNTVFWYRQTMMQGLELLAYFRNRAPLDDSGMPKDRFSAEMPDATLATLKIQPSEPRDSAVYFCASGLSINQPQHFGDGTRLSIL.

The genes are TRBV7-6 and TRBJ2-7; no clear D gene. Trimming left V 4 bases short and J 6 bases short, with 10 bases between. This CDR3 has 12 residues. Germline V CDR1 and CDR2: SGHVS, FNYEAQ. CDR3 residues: CASSYPGLEQYF. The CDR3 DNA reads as TGTGCCAGCAGCTACCCCGGCCTCGAGCAGTACTTC.

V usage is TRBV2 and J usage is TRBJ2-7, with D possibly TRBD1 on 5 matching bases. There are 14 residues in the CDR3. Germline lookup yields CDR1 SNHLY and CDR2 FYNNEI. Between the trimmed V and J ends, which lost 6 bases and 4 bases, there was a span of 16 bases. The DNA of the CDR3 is TGTGCCAGCAGACAGGCTTCCGCAGTTTACGAGCAGTACTTC. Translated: CASRQASAVYEQYF.

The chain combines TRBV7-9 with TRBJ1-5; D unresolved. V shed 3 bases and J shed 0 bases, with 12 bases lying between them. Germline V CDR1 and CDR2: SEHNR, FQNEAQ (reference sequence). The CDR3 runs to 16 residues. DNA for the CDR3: TGTGCCAGCAGCTTGTGGGATGGATATAGCAATCAGCCCCAGCATTTT. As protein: CASSLWDGYSNQPQHF.

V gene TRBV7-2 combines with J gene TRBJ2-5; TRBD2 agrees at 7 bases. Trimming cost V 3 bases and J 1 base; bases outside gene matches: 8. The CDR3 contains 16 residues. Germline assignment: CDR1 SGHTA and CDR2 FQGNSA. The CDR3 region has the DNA TGTGCCAGCAGCTTCGGAGAGGGAGGGCTCCAAGAGACCCAGTACTTC. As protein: CASSFGEGGLQETQYF.

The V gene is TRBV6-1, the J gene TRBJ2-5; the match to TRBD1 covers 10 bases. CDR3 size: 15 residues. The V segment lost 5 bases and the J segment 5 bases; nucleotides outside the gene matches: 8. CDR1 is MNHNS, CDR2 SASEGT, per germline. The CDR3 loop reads CASSTGTGVLETQYF. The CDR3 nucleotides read TGTGCCAGCAGTACCGGGACAGGGGTGCTCGAGACCCAGTACTTC.

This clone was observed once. Here the CDR3 DNA reads TGTGCCAGCAGGGGGACCGCTATTCGTCCTGAAGCTTTCTTT. Amino acid sequence: CASRGTAIRPEAFF. This sequence joins TRBV6-5 and TRBJ1-1, with D tentatively TRBD1 (5 bases). The CDR3 contains 14 residues. Trimming cost V 6 bases and J 6 bases, with 17 bases left between them. The V gene's germline CDR1 is MNHEY and CDR2 SVGAGI.

CDR3 sequence reads: CASSLVTDFSDTQYF. Here the CDR3 DNA reads TGTGCCAGCAGCTTGGTTACGGATTTTTCGGATACGCAGTATTTT. This chain uses TRBV5-4 with TRBJ2-3, with unresolved D. CDR1 and CDR2 (germline): SGHNT, YYREEE (reference sequence). This CDR3 has 15 amino acids. V was shortened by 0 bases and J by 6 bases, with 14 bases between the two germline ends.

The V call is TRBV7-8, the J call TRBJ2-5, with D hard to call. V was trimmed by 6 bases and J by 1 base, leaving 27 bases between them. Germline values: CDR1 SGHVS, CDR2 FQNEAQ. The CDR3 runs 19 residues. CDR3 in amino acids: CASSFPFGTGGTSQETQYF. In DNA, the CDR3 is TGTGCCAGCAGTTTTCCCTTCGGCACCGGCGGTACATCCCAAGAGACCCAGTACTTC.

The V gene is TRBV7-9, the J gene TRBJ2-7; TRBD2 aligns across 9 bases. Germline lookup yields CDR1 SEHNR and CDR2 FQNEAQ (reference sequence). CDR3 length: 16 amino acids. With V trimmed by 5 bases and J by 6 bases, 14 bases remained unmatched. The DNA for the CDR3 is TGTGCCAGCAGCCCCAGATTAGCGGGGGTCCCTCTCGAGCAGTACTTC. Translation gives CASSPRLAGVPLEQYF.

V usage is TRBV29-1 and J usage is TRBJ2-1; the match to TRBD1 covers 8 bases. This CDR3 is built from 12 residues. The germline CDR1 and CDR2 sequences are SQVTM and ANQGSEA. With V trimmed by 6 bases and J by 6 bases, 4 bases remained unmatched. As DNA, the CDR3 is TGCAGCGTCGACACAGGGGGCAATGAGCAGTTCTTC. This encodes CSVDTGGNEQFF.

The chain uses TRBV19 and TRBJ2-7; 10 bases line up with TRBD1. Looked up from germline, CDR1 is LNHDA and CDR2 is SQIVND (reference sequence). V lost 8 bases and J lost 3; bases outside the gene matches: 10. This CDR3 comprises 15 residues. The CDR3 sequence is CASRSGTGDFYEQYF. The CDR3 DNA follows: TGTGCCAGTCGGTCCGGGACAGGGGATTTCTACGAGCAGTACTTC.

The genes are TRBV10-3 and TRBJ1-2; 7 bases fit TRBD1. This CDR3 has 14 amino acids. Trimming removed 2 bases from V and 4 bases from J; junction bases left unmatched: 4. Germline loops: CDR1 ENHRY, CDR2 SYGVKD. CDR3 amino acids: CAISEPSGGYGYTF. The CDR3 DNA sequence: TGTGCCATCAGTGAGCCATCAGGGGGCTATGGCTACACCTTC.

CDR3 nucleotide sequence: TGTGCCAGCAGTTTGGGACAGGGGGCCTACGAGCAGTACTTC. Encoded protein: CASSLGQGAYEQYF. This chain uses TRBV28 with TRBJ2-7; 11 bases match TRBD1. V was pared by 3 bases and J by 2 bases, with 0 bases of the junction left unmatched. Germline CDR1 and CDR2: MDHEN and SYDVKM. The CDR3 consists of 14 residues.

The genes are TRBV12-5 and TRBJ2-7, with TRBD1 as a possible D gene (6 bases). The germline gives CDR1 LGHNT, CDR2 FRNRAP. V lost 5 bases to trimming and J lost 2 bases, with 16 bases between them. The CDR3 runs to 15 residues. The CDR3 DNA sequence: TGTGCTAGTGGTAACCCCACAGGGAATGCCTACGAGCAGTACTTC. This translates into CASGNPTGNAYEQYF.

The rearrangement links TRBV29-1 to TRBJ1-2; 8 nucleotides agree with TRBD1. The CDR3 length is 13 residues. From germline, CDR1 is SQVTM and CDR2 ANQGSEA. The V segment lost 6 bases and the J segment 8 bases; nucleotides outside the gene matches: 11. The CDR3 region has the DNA TGCAGCGTAGTGTGGCAGGGGGCGGAGGGCTACACCTTC. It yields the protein CSVVWQGAEGYTF.

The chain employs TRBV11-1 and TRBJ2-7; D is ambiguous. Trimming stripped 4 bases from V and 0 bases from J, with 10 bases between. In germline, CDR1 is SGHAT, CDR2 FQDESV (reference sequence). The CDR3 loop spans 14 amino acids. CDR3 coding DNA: TGTGCCAGCAGCTCACGGGCCGGCTCCTACGAGCAGTACTTC. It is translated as CASSSRAGSYEQYF.

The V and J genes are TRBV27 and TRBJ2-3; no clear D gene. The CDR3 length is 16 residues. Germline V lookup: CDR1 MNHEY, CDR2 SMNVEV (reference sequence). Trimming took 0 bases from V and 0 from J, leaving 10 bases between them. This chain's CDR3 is CASSLSSVTSTDTQYF. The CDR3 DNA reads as TGTGCCAGCAGTTTATCGTCGGTAACTAGCACAGATACGCAGTATTTT.

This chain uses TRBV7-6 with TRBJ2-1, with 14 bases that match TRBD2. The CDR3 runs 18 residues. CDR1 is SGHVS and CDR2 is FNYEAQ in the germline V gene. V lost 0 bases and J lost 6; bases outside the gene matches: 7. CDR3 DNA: TGTGCCAGCAGCTTAGCTATATCCGGGACTAGCGGGAGCAATGAGCAGTTCTTC. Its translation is CASSLAISGTSGSNEQFF.

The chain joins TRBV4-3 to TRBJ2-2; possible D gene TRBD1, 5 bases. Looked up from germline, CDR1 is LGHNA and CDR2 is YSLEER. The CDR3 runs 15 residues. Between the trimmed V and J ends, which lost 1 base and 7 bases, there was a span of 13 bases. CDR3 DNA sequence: TGCGCCAGCAGCCAAGTCGCAGGGAATCACGGGGAGCTGTTTTTT. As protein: CASSQVAGNHGELFF.

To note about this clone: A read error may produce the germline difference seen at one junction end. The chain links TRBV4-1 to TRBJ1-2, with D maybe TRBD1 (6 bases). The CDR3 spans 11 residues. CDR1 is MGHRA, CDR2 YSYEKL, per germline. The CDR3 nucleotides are TGCGCCAGCAGCCAGGGGGCCCTCTACTCCTTC. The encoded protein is CASSQGALYSF.

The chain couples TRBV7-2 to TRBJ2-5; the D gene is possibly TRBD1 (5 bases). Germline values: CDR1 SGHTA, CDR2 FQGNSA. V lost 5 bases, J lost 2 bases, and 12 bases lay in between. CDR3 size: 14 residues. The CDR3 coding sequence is TGTGCCAGCAGCCAGTGGGGCCTTCAAGAGACCCAGTACTTC. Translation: CASSQWGLQETQYF.